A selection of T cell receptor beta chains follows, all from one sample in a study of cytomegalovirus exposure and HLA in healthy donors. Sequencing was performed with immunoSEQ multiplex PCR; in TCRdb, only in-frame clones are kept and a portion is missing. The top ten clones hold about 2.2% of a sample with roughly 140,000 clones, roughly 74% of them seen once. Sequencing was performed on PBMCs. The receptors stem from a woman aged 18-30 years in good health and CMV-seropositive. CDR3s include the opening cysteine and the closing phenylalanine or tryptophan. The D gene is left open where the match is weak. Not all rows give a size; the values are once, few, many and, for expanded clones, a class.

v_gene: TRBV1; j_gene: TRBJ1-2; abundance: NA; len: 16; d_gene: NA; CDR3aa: CTSSPNRGEVSYGYTF; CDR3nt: TGCACCAGCAGCCCTAATCGGGGGGAAGTGAGCTATGGCTACACCTTC
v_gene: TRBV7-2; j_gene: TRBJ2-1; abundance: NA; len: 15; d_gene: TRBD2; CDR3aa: CASREEAGGPSEQFF; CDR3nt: TGTGCCAGCAGAGAGGAGGCGGGGGGGCCGTCTGAGCAGTTCTTC
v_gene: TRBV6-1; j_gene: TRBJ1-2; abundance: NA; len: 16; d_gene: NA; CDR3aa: CASSEMDGGGNYGYTF; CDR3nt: TGTGCCAGCAGTGAAATGGATGGGGGGGGAAACTATGGCTACACCTTC
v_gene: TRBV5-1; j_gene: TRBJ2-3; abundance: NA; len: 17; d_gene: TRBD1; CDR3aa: CASSLTGTGSTTDTQYF; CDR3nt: TGCGCCAGCAGCTTGACGGGGACAGGGAGTACGACAGATACGCAGTATTTT
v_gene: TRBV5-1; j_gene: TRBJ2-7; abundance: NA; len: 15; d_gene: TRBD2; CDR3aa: CASSAERGLSYEQYF; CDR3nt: TGCGCCAGCAGCGCTGAGCGGGGACTCTCCTACGAGCAGTACTTC
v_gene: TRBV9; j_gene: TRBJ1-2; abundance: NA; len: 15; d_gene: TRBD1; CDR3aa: CASSPGDRGNDGYTF; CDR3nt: TGTGCCAGCAGCCCTGGGGACAGGGGAAACGACGGCTACACCTTC
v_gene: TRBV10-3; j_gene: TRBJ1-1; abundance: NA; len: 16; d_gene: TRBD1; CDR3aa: CAISESQGASVPEAFF; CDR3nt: TGTGCCATCAGTGAGTCCCAGGGGGCGTCGGTCCCTGAAGCTTTCTTT
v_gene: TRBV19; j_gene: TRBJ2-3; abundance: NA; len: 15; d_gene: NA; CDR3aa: CASSTGIAGTDTQYF; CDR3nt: TGTGCCAGTAGTACAGGGATCGCAGGCACAGATACGCAGTATTTT
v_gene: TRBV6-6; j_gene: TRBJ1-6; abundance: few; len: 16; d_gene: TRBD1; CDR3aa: CASSYPADRGSSPLHF; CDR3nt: TGTGCCAGCAGTTACCCCGCGGACAGGGGATCTTCACCCCTCCACTTT
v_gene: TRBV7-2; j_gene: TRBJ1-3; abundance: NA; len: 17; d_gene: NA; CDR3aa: CASSLAQAGHSGNTIYF; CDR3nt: TGTGCCAGCAGCTTAGCGCAGGCAGGGCATTCAGGAAACACCATATATTTT
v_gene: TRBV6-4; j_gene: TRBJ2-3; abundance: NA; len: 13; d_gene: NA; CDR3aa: CAGSVGGEDTQYF; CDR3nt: TGTGCCGGCAGTGTAGGAGGGGAAGATACGCAGTATTTT
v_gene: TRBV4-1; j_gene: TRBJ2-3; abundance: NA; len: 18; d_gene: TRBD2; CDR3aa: CAGSHGTSGGRSTDTQYF; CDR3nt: TGCGCCGGCAGCCACGGGACTAGCGGGGGCCGTAGCACAGATACGCAGTATTTT
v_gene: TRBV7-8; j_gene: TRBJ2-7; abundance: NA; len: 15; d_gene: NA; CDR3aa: CASSLTGGISYEQYF; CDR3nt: TGTGCCAGCAGCTTAACGGGGGGCATCTCCTACGAGCAGTACTTC
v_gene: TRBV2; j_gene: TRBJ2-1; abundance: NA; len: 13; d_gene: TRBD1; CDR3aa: CASRGTGGGEQFF; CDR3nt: TGTGCCAGCAGGGGGACAGGGGGCGGTGAGCAGTTCTTC
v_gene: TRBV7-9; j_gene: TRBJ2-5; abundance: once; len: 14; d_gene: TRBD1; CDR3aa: CASSAGTEKETQYF; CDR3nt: TGTGCCAGCAGCGCCGGGACAGAAAAAGAGACCCAGTACTTC
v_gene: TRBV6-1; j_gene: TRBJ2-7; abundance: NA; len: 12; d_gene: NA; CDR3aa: CATLTGTYEQYF; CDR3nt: TGTGCCACCCTAACCGGGACCTACGAGCAGTACTTC
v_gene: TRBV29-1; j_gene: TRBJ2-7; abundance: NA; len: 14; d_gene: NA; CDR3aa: CSVETFGRPYEQYF; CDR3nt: TGCAGCGTTGAAACCTTTGGCCGCCCCTACGAGCAGTACTTC
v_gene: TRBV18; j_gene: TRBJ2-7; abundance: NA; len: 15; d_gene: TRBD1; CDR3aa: CASSLPGQGSYEQYF; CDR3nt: TGTGCCAGCTCCCTCCCGGGACAGGGTTCCTACGAGCAGTACTTC
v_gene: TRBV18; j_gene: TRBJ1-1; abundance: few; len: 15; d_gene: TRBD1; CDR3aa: CASSPGQAKNTEAFF; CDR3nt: TGTGCCAGCTCTCCCGGACAGGCCAAGAACACTGAAGCTTTCTTT
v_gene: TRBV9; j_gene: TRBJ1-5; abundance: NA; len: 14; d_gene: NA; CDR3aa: CASSARGGIRPQHF; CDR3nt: TGTGCCAGCAGCGCGAGGGGGGGGATAAGGCCCCAGCATTTT
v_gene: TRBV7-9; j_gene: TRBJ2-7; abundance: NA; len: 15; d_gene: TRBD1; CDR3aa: CSSRPLRTGHYEQYF; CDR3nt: TGTTCCAGCAGACCTCTTAGGACAGGGCACTACGAGCAGTACTTC
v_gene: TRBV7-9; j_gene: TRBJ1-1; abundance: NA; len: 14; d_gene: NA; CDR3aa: CASSLGQVNTEAFF; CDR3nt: TGTGCCAGCAGCTTAGGCCAGGTGAACACTGAAGCTTTCTTT
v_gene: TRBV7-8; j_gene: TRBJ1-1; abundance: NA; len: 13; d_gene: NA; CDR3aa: CASSVGQIQYAFF; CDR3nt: TGTGCCAGCAGCGTAGGACAGATCCAGTATGCTTTCTTT
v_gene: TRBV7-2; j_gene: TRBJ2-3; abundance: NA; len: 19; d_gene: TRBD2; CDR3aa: CASSLRFSERGAYTDTQYF; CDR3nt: TGTGCCAGCAGCTTAAGATTTTCGGAGCGGGGGGCCTACACAGATACGCAGTATTTT
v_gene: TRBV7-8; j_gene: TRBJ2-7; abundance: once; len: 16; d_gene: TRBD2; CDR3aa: CASSPQPGTSSYEQYF; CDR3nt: TGTGCCAGCAGCCCTCAACCAGGGACTAGCTCCTACGAGCAGTACTTC
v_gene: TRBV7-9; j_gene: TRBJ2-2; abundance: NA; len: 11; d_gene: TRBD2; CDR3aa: CEAGGSGELFF; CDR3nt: TGTGAAGCGGGGGGATCCGGGGAGCTGTTTTTT
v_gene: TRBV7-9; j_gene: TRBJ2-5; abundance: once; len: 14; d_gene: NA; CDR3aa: CASSLPLPQETQYF; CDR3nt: TGTGCCAGCAGCTTACCTCTCCCCCAGGAGACCCAGTACTTC
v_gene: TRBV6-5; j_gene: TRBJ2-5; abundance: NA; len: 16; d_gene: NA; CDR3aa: CASSYSDRTYQETQYF; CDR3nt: TGTGCCAGCAGTTACTCGGACCGGACTTACCAAGAGACCCAGTACTTC
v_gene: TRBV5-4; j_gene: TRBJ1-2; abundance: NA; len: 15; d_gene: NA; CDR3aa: CASSSRGEGRHGYTF; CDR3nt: TGTGCCAGCAGCTCCCGGGGAGAGGGCCGCCATGGCTACACCTTC
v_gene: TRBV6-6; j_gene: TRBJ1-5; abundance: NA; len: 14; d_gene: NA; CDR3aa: CASSYPGGNQPQHF; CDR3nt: TGTGCCAGCAGTTACCCCGGGGGCAATCAGCCCCAGCATTTT
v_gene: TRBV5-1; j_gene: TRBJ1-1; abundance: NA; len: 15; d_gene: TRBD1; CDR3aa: CASSGTGGRSTEAFF; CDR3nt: TGCGCCAGCAGCGGGACAGGGGGACGCAGCACTGAAGCTTTCTTT
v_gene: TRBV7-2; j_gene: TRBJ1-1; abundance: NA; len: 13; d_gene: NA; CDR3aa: CASSTHRNTEAFF; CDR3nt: TGTGCCAGCAGCACCCACAGGAACACTGAAGCTTTCTTT
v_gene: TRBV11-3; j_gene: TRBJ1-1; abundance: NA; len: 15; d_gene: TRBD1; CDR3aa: CASSQGRGRSTEAFF; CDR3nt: TGTGCCAGCAGTCAGGGAAGGGGGCGGAGTACTGAAGCTTTCTTT
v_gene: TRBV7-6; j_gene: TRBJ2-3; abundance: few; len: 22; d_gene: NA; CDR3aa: CASSLVTRQRVEGKISTDTQYF; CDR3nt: TGTGCCAGCAGCTTAGTTACTCGGCAGCGGGTTGAGGGGAAAATCTCCACAGATACGCAGTATTTT
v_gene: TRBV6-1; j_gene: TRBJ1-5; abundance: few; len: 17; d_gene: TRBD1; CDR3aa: CASSGAGGGGSNQPQHF; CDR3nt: TGTGCCAGCAGTGGCGCAGGGGGCGGAGGCAGCAATCAGCCCCAGCATTTT
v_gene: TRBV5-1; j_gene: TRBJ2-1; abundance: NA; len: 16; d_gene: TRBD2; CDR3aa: CASSLTAGGFYNEQFF; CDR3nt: TGCGCCAGCAGCTTAACAGCGGGAGGATTCTACAATGAGCAGTTCTTC
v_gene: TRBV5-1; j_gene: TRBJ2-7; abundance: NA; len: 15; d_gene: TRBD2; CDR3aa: CASSGTSGGSYEQYF; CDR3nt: TGCGCCAGCAGCGGAACGAGCGGGGGCTCCTACGAGCAGTACTTC
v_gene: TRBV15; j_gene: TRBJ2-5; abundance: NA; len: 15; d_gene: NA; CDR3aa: CATSFSREYQETQYF; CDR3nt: TGTGCCACCAGCTTCTCCCGGGAGTACCAAGAGACCCAGTACTTC
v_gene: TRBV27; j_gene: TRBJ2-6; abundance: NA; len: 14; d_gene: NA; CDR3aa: CASSSHSGANVLTF; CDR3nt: TGTGCCAGCAGTTCCCACTCTGGGGCCAACGTCCTGACTTTC
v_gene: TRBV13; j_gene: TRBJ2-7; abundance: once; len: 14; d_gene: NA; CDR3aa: CASSSTETTYEQYF; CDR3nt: TGTGCCAGCAGCTCGACAGAAACCACCTACGAGCAGTACTTC
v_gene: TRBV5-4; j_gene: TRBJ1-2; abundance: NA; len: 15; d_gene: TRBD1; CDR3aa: CASSLKMGTAYGYTF; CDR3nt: TGTGCCAGCAGCTTGAAGATGGGGACAGCCTATGGCTACACCTTC
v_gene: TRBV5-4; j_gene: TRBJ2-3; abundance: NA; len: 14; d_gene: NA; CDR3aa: CASSSREGTDTQYF; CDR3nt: TGTGCCAGCAGCTCCAGGGAAGGGACAGATACGCAGTATTTT
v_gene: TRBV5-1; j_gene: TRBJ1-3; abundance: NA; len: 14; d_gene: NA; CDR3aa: CASSQGGIGNTIYF; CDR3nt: TGCGCCAGCAGCCAGGGAGGTATAGGAAACACCATATATTTT
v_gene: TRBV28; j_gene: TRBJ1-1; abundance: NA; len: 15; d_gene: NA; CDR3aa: CASSLISTGTREAFF; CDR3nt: TGTGCCAGCAGTTTAATTTCCACAGGGACACGAGAAGCTTTCTTT
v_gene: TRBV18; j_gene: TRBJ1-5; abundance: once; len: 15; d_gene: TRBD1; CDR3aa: CASSPGQGRDQPQHF; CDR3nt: TGTGCCAGCTCACCGGGACAGGGCCGGGATCAGCCCCAGCATTTT
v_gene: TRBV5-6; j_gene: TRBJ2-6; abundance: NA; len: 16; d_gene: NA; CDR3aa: CASSLIRGSGANVLTF; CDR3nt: TGTGCCAGCAGCTTAATTCGGGGCTCTGGGGCCAACGTCCTGACTTTC
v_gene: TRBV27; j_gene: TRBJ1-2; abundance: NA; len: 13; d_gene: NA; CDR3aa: CASSPGTLYGYTF; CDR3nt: TGTGCCAGCAGTCCCGGGACTCTCTATGGCTACACCTTC
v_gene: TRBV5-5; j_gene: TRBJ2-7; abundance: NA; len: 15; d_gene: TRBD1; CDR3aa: CASSVDRGYSYEQYF; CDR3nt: TGTGCCAGCAGCGTCGACAGGGGTTACTCCTACGAGCAGTACTTC
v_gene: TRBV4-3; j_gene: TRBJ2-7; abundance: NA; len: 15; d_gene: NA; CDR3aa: CASSQDLHGNGEQYF; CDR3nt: TGCGCCAGCAGCCAAGATCTGCACGGGAACGGGGAGCAGTACTTC
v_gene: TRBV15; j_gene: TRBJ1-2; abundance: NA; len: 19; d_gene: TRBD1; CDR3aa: CATSRDRESGQGVIYGYTF; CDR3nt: TGTGCCACCAGCAGAGATCGAGAGTCAGGACAGGGGGTGATCTATGGCTACACCTTC
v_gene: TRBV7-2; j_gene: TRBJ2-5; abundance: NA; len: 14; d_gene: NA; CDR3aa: CASSRGGTEETQYF; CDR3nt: TGTGCCAGCAGCCGCGGGGGGACAGAAGAGACCCAGTACTTC
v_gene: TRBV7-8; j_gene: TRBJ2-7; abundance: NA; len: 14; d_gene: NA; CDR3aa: CASSLGSLTYEQYF; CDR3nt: TGTGCCAGCAGCTTAGGTTCTTTAACCTACGAGCAGTACTTC
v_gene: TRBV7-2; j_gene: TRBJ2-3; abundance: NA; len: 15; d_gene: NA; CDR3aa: CASSSRSASTDTQYF; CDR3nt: TGTGCCAGCAGCTCGCGTAGTGCTAGCACAGATACGCAGTATTTT
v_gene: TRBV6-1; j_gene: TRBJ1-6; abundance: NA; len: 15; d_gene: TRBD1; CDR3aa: CASQGARAYNSPLHF; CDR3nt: TGTGCCAGTCAGGGGGCGCGGGCCTATAATTCACCCCTCCACTTT
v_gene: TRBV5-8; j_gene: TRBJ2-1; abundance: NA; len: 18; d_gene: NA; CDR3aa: CASSRIWGSGTTINEQFF; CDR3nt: TGTGCCAGCAGCCGCATATGGGGCAGTGGAACTACTATTAATGAGCAGTTCTTC